There are many counts of the clone carrying this T cell receptor (beta chain). The record originates from a study of T cells in Graves' hyperthyroidism and ophthalmopathy. Template material for amplifying TCR beta CDR3 regions consisted of RNA transcripts. The HTBI primer set served for first-round RT-PCR of the TCR CDR3. TCRdb re-analysed the multiplex PCR reads in MiXCR, keeping a single row per CDR3 protein. The sample yields about 640,000 distinct CDR3 sequences, about 14% seen once. The length of the CDR3 is 12 residues. Trimming took 7 bases from V and 1 from J, leaving 7 bases between them. Germline V gene sequence: CDR1 MNHNS, CDR2 SASEGT. Among ophthalmopathy patients, the Clinical Activity Score reached at least 3, the NOSPECS grade reached at least 4, and duration remained under 3 months. Used for diagnoses were clinical symptoms, serum thyroxine and TRAb, thyroid ultrasound and orbital computed tomography.

Specimen: blood. The TCR was taken from a woman between 50 and 59 years old with Graves' ophthalmopathy. The chain joins TRBV6-1 to TRBJ1-1; D gene unclear. This CDR3 reads CASNSPNTEAFF. The CDR3 nucleotides read TGTGCCAGCAATTCACCGAACACTGAAGCTTTCTTT.